What follows are 15 T cell receptor beta chains derived from one specimen sequenced in a study of shared clonotypes between healthy human individuals. Only CD45RO-negative cells positively selected for CCR7 counted as naive CD8 cells, so terminally differentiated effector memory CD45RA+ cells were excluded. Using immunoSEQ multiplex PCR, the repertoire was profiled, and TCRdb retains in-frame clones only, with some absent. The sample carries roughly 2,000,000 clones, about 95% recorded once. Specimen: naive CD8+ T cells sorted from blood. The receptors come from a man younger than 35 in good health.

Here the CDR3 reads CASSSPPSVRYEQYF. As DNA, the CDR3 is TGTGCCAGCAGCTCCCCCCCTTCCGTGCGGTACGAGCAGTACTTC. This chain links TRBV5-6 with TRBJ2-7; D is unclear. This CDR3 comprises 15 residues. The germline gives CDR1 SGHDT, CDR2 YYEEEE. V shed 3 bases and J shed 4 bases, with 17 bases lying between them.

This chain uses TRBV11-2 with TRBJ2-5; 7 nucleotides match TRBD2. The CDR3 consists of 16 residues. Germline V gene lookup returns CDR1 SGHAT and CDR2 FQNNGV. The V gene end was trimmed by 1 base and the J gene end by 1 base; junction bases not matched to a gene: 6. The CDR3 here is CASSLGSTSPQETQYF. DNA of the CDR3: TGTGCCAGCAGCTTAGGGTCGACTAGCCCCCAAGAGACCCAGTACTTC.

In the case of this clone: Other DNA sequences in the same sample also yield this CDR3. V usage is TRBV7-9 and J usage is TRBJ1-1; TRBD1 might be the D (5 bases). The CDR3 loop spans 12 amino acids. Germline assignment: CDR1 SEHNR and CDR2 FQNEAQ (reference sequence). V was shortened by 3 bases and J by 5 bases, with 7 bases between the two germline ends. The CDR3 loop is CASSFGATEAFF. The CDR3 DNA follows: TGTGCCAGCAGCTTTGGGGCTACTGAAGCTTTCTTT.

The rearrangement joins TRBV9 to TRBJ1-2; D unclear. Looked up from germline, CDR1 is SGDLS and CDR2 is YYNGEE. V was trimmed by 1 base and J by 4 bases, leaving 14 bases between them. This CDR3 is 15 amino acids long. CDR3 DNA sequence: TGTGCCAGCAGCGTAACCCAGGAAAGTCGCTATGGCTACACCTTC. It is translated as CASSVTQESRYGYTF.

The CDR3 is CASIQRPGYTF. In nucleotides, the CDR3 is TGTGCCAGCATACAGAGGCCAGGCTACACCTTC. The chain couples TRBV2 to TRBJ1-2, with D hard to call. This CDR3 has 11 amino acids. CDR1 and CDR2 from the germline V gene are SNHLY and FYNNEI. The V gene lost 7 bases and the J gene lost 8 bases, with 11 bases spanning the gap.

Concerning this clone: The sample contains more than one DNA sequence encoding this CDR3. This chain joins TRBV4-3 and TRBJ2-5, with D hard to call. Trimming cost V 0 bases and J 5 bases, with 7 bases left between them. CDR1 is LGHNA and CDR2 is YSLEER in the germline V gene. This CDR3 contains 13 residues. CDR3 residues: CASSQDRGETQYF. CDR3 coding DNA: TGCGCCAGCAGCCAAGATCGTGGGGAGACCCAGTACTTC.

The rearrangement joins TRBV28 to TRBJ1-4; TRBD1 matches at 11 bases. Germline CDR1 reads MDHEN; CDR2 reads SYDVKM. The V gene end was trimmed by 11 bases and the J gene end by 8 bases; junction bases not matched to a gene: 7. CDR3 size: 13 residues. The CDR3 loop reads CAAEDRGHEKLFF. CDR3 sequence (DNA): TGTGCCGCTGAGGACAGGGGGCACGAAAAACTGTTTTTT.

The chain couples TRBV28 to TRBJ2-7; unclear D gene. The V end lost 10 bases, the J end lost 5 bases, and 9 bases lay between the germline ends. Germline V gene sequence: CDR1 MDHEN, CDR2 SYDVKM. The length of the CDR3 is 10 residues. The CDR3 protein is CATRFNEQYF. The DNA for the CDR3 is TGTGCCACACGCTTTAACGAGCAGTACTTC.

The chain employs TRBV27 and TRBJ2-7; D is ambiguous. The length of the CDR3 is 13 residues. Trimming cost V 6 bases and J 2 bases, with 11 bases left between them. Germline V gene lookup returns CDR1 MNHEY and CDR2 SMNVEV (reference sequence). The CDR3: CASSDRTTYEQYF. CDR3 coding DNA: TGTGCCAGCAGCGACCGGACGACCTACGAGCAGTACTTC.

This rearrangement joins TRBV6-5 to TRBJ2-3; TRBD2 aligns across 13 bases. CDR3 length: 15 residues. Germline CDR1 is MNHEY and CDR2 is SVGAGI. V lost 5 bases to trimming and J lost 5 bases; unmatched junction nucleotides: 4. The CDR3 DNA follows: TGTGCCAGCAGTGCCGGGACTAGCGGGGAAGATACGCAGTATTTT. It yields the protein CASSAGTSGEDTQYF.

The rearrangement joins TRBV6-5 to TRBJ1-1; D is ambiguous. Trimming removed 0 bases at V and 11 bases at J, with 13 bases between. The CDR3 loop spans 13 amino acids. Per germline, CDR1 MNHEY and CDR2 SVGAGI. CDR3 amino acids: CASSYSEGMLAFF. The CDR3 DNA sequence: TGTGCCAGCAGTTACTCAGAGGGAATGCTGGCTTTCTTT.

The chain couples TRBV30 to TRBJ1-5; 7 bases match TRBD1. J was trimmed by 0 bases and V by 1 base; bases with no gene match: 6. The CDR3 consists of 16 residues. Germline V gives CDR1 GTSNPN, CDR2 SVGIG (reference sequence). The CDR3 nucleotides are TGTGCCTGGAGTGCCCCCTACAGGGGTAGCAATCAGCCCCAGCATTTT. It is translated as CAWSAPYRGSNQPQHF. The whole variable domain, filled in from reference TRBV30 and TRBJ1-5, reads SQTIHQWPATLVQPVGSPLSLECTVEGTSNPNLYWYRQAAGRGLQLLFYSVGIGQISSEVPQNLSASRPQDRQFILSSKKLLLSDSGFYLCAWSAPYRGSNQPQHFGDGTRLSIL.

The chain recombines TRBV27 with TRBJ2-7; TRBD2 is a possible D gene (5 bases). The germline V and J ends were trimmed by 3 bases and 6 bases, with 12 bases remaining between them. This CDR3 region has 13 residues. Germline lookup yields CDR1 MNHEY and CDR2 SMNVEV (reference sequence). The CDR3 DNA follows: TGTGCCAGCAGTTTCCACGCGGGTGGCGAGCAGTACTTC. It translates to CASSFHAGGEQYF.

A remark on this clone: The same CDR3 is also encoded by other DNA sequences in this sample. The genes are TRBV9 and TRBJ2-1; 9 nucleotides agree with TRBD1. Germline lookup yields CDR1 SGDLS and CDR2 YYNGEE. V shed 0 bases and J 8 bases; nucleotides not matched to a gene: 3. CDR3 size: 14 residues. Here the CDR3 reads CASSVGGQGDEQFF. CDR3 DNA: TGTGCCAGCAGCGTAGGGGGACAGGGCGATGAGCAGTTCTTC.

This chain connects TRBV11-2 to TRBJ2-5, with D tentatively TRBD2 (5 bases). V was cut by 0 bases and J by 5 bases, with 13 bases left in between. Per the germline V gene, CDR1 is SGHAT and CDR2 is FQNNGV. The CDR3 consists of 15 residues. CDR3 residues: CASSLDLGEGETQYF. CDR3 sequence (DNA): TGTGCCAGCAGCTTAGATCTTGGCGAGGGTGAGACCCAGTACTTC.